One T cell receptor (beta chain) is described in this entry. What it binds is unknown. TCRdb ran MiXCR on the reads and lists one entry per CDR3 protein. The sample has 450,000 to 650,000 distinct CDR3 sequences, just under 40% seen once; the top ten hold about 46%. Deletions cut 1 base from V and 15 bases from J, with 13 bases between. Germline CDR1 reads SEHNR; CDR2 reads FQNEAQ (reference sequence). The CDR3 totals 13 residues. This entry comes from a study of T cell repertoires in cytomegalovirus infection. Study details: CMV epitopes, recently identified HLA-C-restricted and well-studied HLA-B-restricted, were used. General observations from the study: There were carriers of CMV plus the relevant HLA, and cumulative public TCR beta family frequency identified them. In two of eight donors, the top clonotype was HLA-C-restricted CMV-specific.

The gene calls are TRBV7-9 and TRBJ1-6; D is unclear. The sequence came from a human donor in good health (CMV status not recorded). Some clones in this sample may be carry-over from other donors' samples. The starting material was cultured PBMCs, obtained from culture after CMV antigen stimulation. CDR3 DNA sequence: TGTGCCAGCAGCTTAGGAACCGCGGAACTCCTCCACTTT. Amino acids: CASSLGTAELLHF.